The 16 T cell receptor beta chains listed next were all sequenced from one sample in a study of T cell responses to AZD1222 COVID-19 vaccine. Only in-frame clones appear in the TCRdb table, and some are missing; sequencing was by immunoSEQ multiplex PCR. This sample has about 72,000 clones; over 75% occur once, and the top ten carry around 24%. The starting material was peripheral blood, obtained on day 0 of AZD1222 vaccination. The receptors come from an adult in good health.

J is TRBJ2-1 and V is TRBV6-5, with no clear D. Between the trimmed V and J ends, which lost 4 bases and 6 bases, there was a span of 7 bases. Germline assignment: CDR1 MNHEY and CDR2 SVGAGI. This CDR3 is built from 12 residues. CDR3 residues: CASSSGPNEQFF. The CDR3, as DNA: TGTGCCAGCAGTTCTGGTCCCAATGAGCAGTTCTTC.

V gene TRBV30 combines with J gene TRBJ1-1; 11 nucleotides line up with TRBD1. Germline V CDR1 and CDR2: GTSNPN, SVGIG (reference sequence). This CDR3 has 13 residues. The junction had 3 bases not matched to a gene; V was cut back by 2 bases and J by 7 bases. CDR3 nucleotides: TGTGCCTGGAGTCGGGACAGGGGGGATGAAGCTTTCTTT. Protein product: CAWSRDRGDEAFF. The full variable domain, rest sourced from reference TRBV30 and TRBJ1-1, is SQTIHQWPATLVQPVGSPLSLECTVEGTSNPNLYWYRQAAGRGLQLLFYSVGIGQISSEVPQNLSASRPQDRQFILSSKKLLLSDSGFYLCAWSRDRGDEAFFGQGTRLTVV.

The J gene is TRBJ1-1, the V gene TRBV5-6; D gene ambiguous. V was trimmed by 5 bases and J by 2 bases, leaving 10 bases between them. The CDR3 spans 13 residues. Per germline, CDR1 SGHDT and CDR2 YYEEEE. The CDR3 DNA reads as TGTGCCAGCAGTTTTGGACGAAACACTGAAGCTTTCTTT. Protein product: CASSFGRNTEAFF.

The chain links TRBV7-2 to TRBJ1-1; 9 bases are shared with TRBD1. CDR3 length: 13 amino acids. In germline, CDR1 is SGHTA, CDR2 FQGNSA. Trimming took 1 base from V and 11 from J; bases not matched to a gene: 5. Here the CDR3 reads CASSLVRTGAAFF. In DNA, the CDR3 is TGTGCCAGCAGCTTAGTTAGGACAGGGGCGGCTTTCTTT.

The V and J genes are TRBV7-2 and TRBJ1-2, with 9 bases lining up with TRBD1. This CDR3 is built from 15 residues. In germline, CDR1 is SGHTA, CDR2 FQGNSA. V shed 1 base and J 8 bases; nucleotides not matched to a gene: 8. CDR3 region: CASSLGQGVGGGYTF. CDR3 bases: TGTGCCAGCAGCTTAGGACAGGGGGTAGGAGGCGGCTACACCTTC.

The V gene is TRBV9, the J gene TRBJ2-2; D not resolved. Germline assignment: CDR1 SGDLS and CDR2 YYNGEE. There are 17 residues in the CDR3. V was cut by 0 bases and J by 0 bases, with 12 bases left in between. The CDR3 DNA follows: TGTGCCAGCAGCGTAGCTTGGAGACATGCGAACACCGGGGAGCTGTTTTTT. Residues: CASSVAWRHANTGELFF.

Regarding this clone: This sample also contains other DNA sequences that code for the same CDR3. This sequence joins TRBV19 and TRBJ1-4; D unclear. Germline assignment: CDR1 LNHDA and CDR2 SQIVND (reference sequence). The CDR3 covers 13 residues. Trimming stripped 8 bases from V and 2 bases from J, with 9 bases between. In nucleotides, the CDR3 is TGTGCCAGTTCCCAGGAGACTAATGAAAAACTGTTTTTT. Translation: CASSQETNEKLFF.

The chain couples TRBV6-5 to TRBJ1-2; D is ambiguous. The CDR3 contains 15 residues. V lost 7 bases to trimming and J lost 1 base, with 16 bases between them. Germline loops: CDR1 MNHEY, CDR2 SVGAGI. CDR3 loop: CASTPGSRLNYGYTF. The CDR3 DNA reads TGTGCCAGCACCCCGGGAAGTCGTCTTAACTATGGCTACACCTTC.

The CDR3 coding sequence is TGTGCCAGCAGCCCAACGGCAGGTATTAATCAGCCCCAGCATTTT. This codes for CASSPTAGINQPQHF. The rearrangement uses TRBV6-5 and TRBJ1-5; D call uncertain. The CDR3 consists of 15 residues. Germline V gene lookup returns CDR1 MNHEY and CDR2 SVGAGI. V was shortened by 6 bases and J by 4 bases, with 16 bases between the two germline ends.

J is TRBJ2-5 and V is TRBV5-8; 7 bases align to TRBD1. Looked up from germline, CDR1 is SGHTS and CDR2 is YDEGEE. The ends lost 4 bases at V and 5 bases at J; junction bases unmatched: 11. CDR3 length: 15 residues. CDR3 amino acids: CASSPTTGLGETQYF. The CDR3 DNA follows: TGTGCCAGCAGCCCGACGACAGGGTTGGGGGAGACCCAGTACTTC.

The gene calls are TRBV29-1 and TRBJ2-6; D gene uncertain. CDR3 length: 15 residues. Germline V gives CDR1 SQVTM, CDR2 ANQGSEA. Trimming took 2 bases from V and 0 from J, leaving 8 bases between them. The CDR3 loop reads CSVEFHHSGANVLTF. For the CDR3, the DNA is TGCAGCGTTGAATTCCATCACTCTGGGGCCAACGTCCTGACTTTC.

This chain joins TRBV2 and TRBJ2-3; D is possibly TRBD2 (6 bases). The CDR3 has 15 residues. V was shortened by 4 bases and J by 2 bases, with 13 bases between the two germline ends. The germline V gene encodes CDR1 SNHLY and CDR2 FYNNEI. CDR3 coding DNA: TGTGCCAGCAGTGGGGGAACTAGCCTCACAGATACGCAGTATTTT. Translation: CASSGGTSLTDTQYF.

The CDR3 coding sequence is TGTGCCAGTAAAACTTACTGGAACTCACTTAACTACAATGAGCAGTTCTTC. As protein: CASKTYWNSLNYNEQFF. J is TRBJ2-1 and V is TRBV28; D is ambiguous. Trimming pared 9 bases from V and 3 bases from J, leaving 24 bases between. This CDR3 contains 17 residues. From germline, CDR1 is MDHEN and CDR2 SYDVKM.

This clone was detected only a few times. CDR3 coding DNA: TGTGCCAGCAGCTTTAAGCTAGCGGGGGTCTACGAGCAGTACTTC. Translation gives CASSFKLAGVYEQYF. The chain links TRBV7-2 to TRBJ2-7; 10 bases agree with TRBD2. This CDR3 comprises 15 residues. Germline trimming cut 3 bases from V and 3 bases from J; bases unmatched to any gene: 5. Germline lookup yields CDR1 SGHTA and CDR2 FQGNSA.

The rearrangement links TRBV7-9 to TRBJ1-2; possibly TRBD1 for D (6 bases). The V end lost 2 bases, the J end lost 7 bases, and 14 bases lay between the germline ends. The CDR3 has 14 residues. The germline V gene has CDR1 SEHNR and CDR2 FQNEAQ (reference sequence). The CDR3: CASSLRGSNGGYTF. For the CDR3, the DNA is TGTGCCAGCAGCTTAAGGGGGTCAAACGGTGGCTACACCTTC.

The chain recombines TRBV27 with TRBJ1-3; no firm D call. The V end was cut by 5 bases, the J end by 0 bases, with 8 bases between. Germline V lookup: CDR1 MNHEY, CDR2 SMNVEV (reference sequence). The CDR3 has 14 residues. In DNA, the CDR3 is TGTGCCAGCAGTAAATTAAGCTCTGGAAACACCATATATTTT. It yields the protein CASSKLSSGNTIYF.